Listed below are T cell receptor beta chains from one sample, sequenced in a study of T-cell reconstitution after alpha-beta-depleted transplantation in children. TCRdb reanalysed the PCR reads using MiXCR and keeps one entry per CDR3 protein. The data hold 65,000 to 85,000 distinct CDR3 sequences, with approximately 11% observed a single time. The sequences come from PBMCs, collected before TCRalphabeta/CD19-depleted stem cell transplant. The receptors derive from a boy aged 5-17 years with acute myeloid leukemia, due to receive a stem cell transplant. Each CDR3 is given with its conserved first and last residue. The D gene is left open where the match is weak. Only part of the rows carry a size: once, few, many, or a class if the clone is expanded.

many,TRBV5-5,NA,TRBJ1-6,CASSWGIWDWGLHF,TGTGCCAGCAGCTGGGGGATTTGGGATTGGGGCCTCCACTTT
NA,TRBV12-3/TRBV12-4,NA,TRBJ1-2,CASSQTPNYGYTF,TGTGCCAGCAGCCAGACACCCAACTATGGCTACACCTTC
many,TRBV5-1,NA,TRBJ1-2,CASSLEPGLSVYGYTF,TGCGCCAGCAGCTTGGAACCGGGACTGTCGGTATATGGCTACACCTTC
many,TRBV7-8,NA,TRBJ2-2,CASSLYPTGELFF,TGTGCCAGCAGCTTATACCCCACCGGGGAGCTGTTTTTT
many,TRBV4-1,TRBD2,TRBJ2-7,CASSQDPTSGWLSYEQYF,TGCGCCAGCAGCCAAGATCCGACTAGCGGGTGGCTCTCCTACGAGCAGTACTTC
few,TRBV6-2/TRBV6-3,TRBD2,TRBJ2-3,CASRLGWGTAGGSFVSTDTQYF,TGTGCCAGCAGGCTGGGTTGGGGCACTGCGGGGGGGAGTTTTGTGAGCACAGATACGCAGTATTTT
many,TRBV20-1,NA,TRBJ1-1,CSARILGNTEAFF,TGCAGTGCTAGAATCCTGGGGAACACTGAAGCTTTCTTT
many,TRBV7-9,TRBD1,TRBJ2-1,CASSLRTGYDEQFF,TGTGCCAGCAGCCTAAGGACAGGGTACGATGAGCAGTTCTTC
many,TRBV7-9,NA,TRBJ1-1,CASSPIGSPEAFF,TGTGCCAGCAGCCCCATCGGATCTCCTGAAGCTTTCTTT
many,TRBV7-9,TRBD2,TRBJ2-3,CASSPPTSGPTDTQYF,TGTGCCAGCAGCCCCCCGACTAGCGGACCCACAGATACGCAGTATTTT
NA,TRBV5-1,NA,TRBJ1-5,CASSLGGEGQPQHF,TGCGCCAGCAGCTTGGGGGGGGAGGGTCAGCCCCAGCATTTT
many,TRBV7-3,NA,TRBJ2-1,CASSLRVKGEQFF,TGTGCCAGCAGCTTAAGGGTCAAGGGCGAGCAGTTCTTC
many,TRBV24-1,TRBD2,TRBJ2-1,CATSDLQSGRAPEQFF,TGTGCCACCAGTGATTTGCAGAGCGGGAGGGCCCCAGAGCAGTTCTTC
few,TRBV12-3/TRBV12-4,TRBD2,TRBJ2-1,CASSSPPVPLSGSSYNEQFF,TGTGCCAGCAGTTCCCCTCCAGTTCCTCTCAGCGGGAGCTCCTACAATGAGCAGTTCTTC
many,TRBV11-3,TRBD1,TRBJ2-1,CASSPPGQGYNEQFF,TGTGCCAGCAGCCCTCCGGGACAGGGTTACAATGAGCAGTTCTTC